The entry below describes one TCR beta chain. The record originates from a study of beta chain features in type 1 diabetes. TCRB transcripts that were expressed got sequenced, as all of the isolated RNA had been reverse transcribed. Read counts averaged approximately 3.6 million for samples of naive, central memory and regulatory T cells. Generated by immunoSEQ multiplex PCR, the TCRdb table keeps only in-frame clones and is missing some. The sample has about 350,000 clones, about 18% seen once. V shed 5 bases and J shed 1 base, with 18 bases lying between them. Germline V CDR1 and CDR2: SGHVS, FQNEAQ. CDR3 size: 16 residues. Sorted populations all had greater than 98% purity.

The chain joins TRBV7-8 to TRBJ2-7; possible D gene TRBD2, 5 bases. The receptor was derived from a young woman in good health. Sequenced material: naive CD4+ T cells from blood. In DNA, the CDR3 is TGTGCCAGCAGCCCCACGGCGGCGGGCCGGTCCTACGAGCAGTACTTC. Its protein product is CASSPTAAGRSYEQYF.